The present T cell receptor (beta chain) was sequenced within a study of T cells in Graves' hyperthyroidism and ophthalmopathy. The V gene lost 2 bases and the J gene lost 0 bases, with 5 bases spanning the gap. Germline V gene data show CDR1 as WSHSY and CDR2 as SAAADI. CDR3 length: 14 amino acids. Uncontrolled infection, other autoimmune disease, pregnancy or lactation excluded patients. Thyroid ultrasound, orbital computed tomography, clinical symptoms, and serum thyroxine and TRAb underpinned diagnoses. PBMCs were collected from an approximately 10 ml volume of fresh peripheral blood. The table lists this clonotype with many counts. The antigen is not known. Study outcomes and limitations: Also found in blood were most expanded thyroid clonotypes above 0.001.

Researchers took RNA transcripts and amplified the TCR beta CDR3 regions from them. A set of HTBI primers served as the primers for a first-round RT-PCR of the TCR CDR3. TCRdb passed the multiplex PCR reads through MiXCR, listing each CDR3 protein once. Among approximately 610,000 distinct CDR3 sequences, around 15% were seen once, and the ten largest hold over 3.5%. This chain links TRBV10-2 with TRBJ2-4, with D uncertain. Sequenced input: blood. This TCR derives from a woman between 40 and 55 years old with Graves' ophthalmopathy. The chain's CDR3 is CASSEALAKNIQYF. In nucleotides, the CDR3 is TGCGCCAGCAGTGAGGCGCTAGCCAAAAACATTCAGTACTTC.